The 9 T cell receptor beta chains listed next were all sequenced from one sample in a study of CD8 T cells in Susac syndrome. cDNA came from about 0.46 to 1 ug RNA primed by random hexamers. TCRdb passed the immunoSEQ multiplex PCR reads through MiXCR, listing each CDR3 protein once. The top ten clones hold 0.21% of a sample with 250,000 to 300,000 distinct CDR3 sequences, approximately 85% of them seen once. Sequencing used CD8+ T cells from PBMCs. These TCRs come from a human donor with multiple sclerosis.

The rearrangement links TRBV7-2 to TRBJ2-1; no definite D call. From germline, CDR1 is SGHTA and CDR2 FQGNSA. The CDR3 has 14 amino acids. Trimming cost V 2 bases and J 6 bases, with 11 bases left between them. The CDR3 sequence: CASSLSRTGNEQFF. The CDR3 bases are TGTGCCAGCAGCTTAAGCCGTACGGGCAATGAGCAGTTCTTC.

This chain connects TRBV19 to TRBJ1-1, with unresolved D. V was cut by 1 base and J by 3 bases, with 12 bases left in between. CDR1 and CDR2 from the germline V gene are LNHDA and SQIVND (reference sequence). This CDR3 is built from 15 residues. The CDR3 coding sequence is TGTGCCAGTAGTATAGTCGGGGATGGAGACACTGAAGCTTTCTTT. Translated, it gives CASSIVGDGDTEAFF. Full variable domain (remainder filled in from reference TRBV19 and TRBJ1-1): DGGITQSPKYLFRKEGQNVTLSCEQNLNHDAMYWYRQDPGQGLRLIYYSQIVNDFQKGDIAEGYSVSREKKESFPLTVTSAQKNPTAFYLCASSIVGDGDTEAFFGQGTRLTVV.

The DNA of the CDR3 is TGTGCCAGCAGTTATTATGCAGGGGGCAGAGGCACAGATACGCAGTATTTT. Translation: CASSYYAGGRGTDTQYF. The V gene is TRBV6-5, the J gene TRBJ2-3; 8 bases align to TRBD1. This CDR3 is built from 17 residues. J lost 1 base, V lost 3 bases, and 9 bases had no gene match. Per the germline V gene, CDR1 is MNHEY and CDR2 is SVGAGI.

The V and J genes are TRBV27 and TRBJ2-5; D not resolved. In germline, CDR1 is MNHEY, CDR2 SMNVEV (reference sequence). V was pared by 5 bases and J by 1 base, with 14 bases between. The CDR3 covers 15 residues. CDR3: CASSPIDWPQETQYF. The CDR3 DNA follows: TGTGCCAGCAGTCCGATCGACTGGCCCCAAGAGACCCAGTACTTC.

The chain combines TRBV9 with TRBJ1-1; tentatively, D is TRBD1 (6 bases). The CDR3 length is 17 residues. The germline CDR1 and CDR2 sequences are SGDLS and YYNGEE. Trimming pared 4 bases from V and 1 base from J, leaving 20 bases between. The CDR3 sequence: CASSPRTYTGPNTEAFF. The CDR3, as DNA: TGTGCCAGCAGCCCCAGAACCTACACAGGGCCGAACACTGAAGCTTTCTTT.

This rearrangement joins TRBV30 to TRBJ1-2; D unresolved. From germline, CDR1 is GTSNPN and CDR2 SVGIG (reference sequence). This CDR3 spans 13 amino acids. Deletions cut 5 bases from V and 1 base from J, with 11 bases between. CDR3 nucleotides: TGTGCCTGGGGGATTCTGAATAACTATGGCTACACCTTC. Protein product: CAWGILNNYGYTF.

This chain connects TRBV19 to TRBJ2-1; D ambiguous. CDR1 and CDR2 from the germline V gene are LNHDA and SQIVND (reference sequence). Trimming left V 5 bases short and J 3 bases short, with 14 bases between. The CDR3 runs to 15 residues. The CDR3 sequence: CASSPQSEIYNEQFF. The CDR3 DNA is TGTGCCAGTAGTCCCCAAAGCGAGATCTACAATGAGCAGTTCTTC.

The rearrangement links TRBV6-1 to TRBJ2-5; weak D call: TRBD1 (6 bases). The germline CDR1 and CDR2 sequences are MNHNS and SASEGT. CDR3 length equals 13 residues. V was trimmed by 5 bases and J by 2 bases, leaving 9 bases between them. The chain's CDR3 is CASSPDSQETQYF. The CDR3 region has the DNA TGTGCCAGCAGTCCGGACAGTCAAGAGACCCAGTACTTC.

This clonotype was picked up one time. The chain joins TRBV28 to TRBJ2-1; tentative D call: TRBD1 (5 bases). From germline, CDR1 is MDHEN and CDR2 SYDVKM. Trimming cost V 6 bases and J 5 bases, with 8 bases left between them. The CDR3 runs to 12 residues. CDR3 coding DNA: TGTGCCAGCAGGCAGACAGACAATGAGCAGTTCTTC. Protein: CASRQTDNEQFF. Full variable domain (remainder filled in from reference TRBV28 and TRBJ2-1): DVKVTQSSRYLVKRTGEKVFLECVQDMDHENMFWYRQDPGLGLRLIYFSYDVKMKEKGDIPEGYSVSREKKERFSLILESASTNQTSMYLCASRQTDNEQFFGPGTRLTVL.